The sequence of this T cell receptor (beta chain) was determined in a study of PD-1 blockade in classical Hodgkin lymphoma. Findings of the study overall: Whatever underlies the repertoire differences (possibly disease activity or prior therapy) remains undefined. Reported baseline diversity: healthy donors highest, relapsed/refractory patients lowest.

For this clone: As yet, its antigen is unknown.

Clones were read by immunoSEQ multiplex PCR, and TCRdb kept only the in-frame ones, dropping some. The sample holds fewer than 25,000 clones, around 69% seen once. Each patient relapsed following autologous stem cell transplantation, and prior brentuximab vedotin exposure differed. Responses achieved at best were complete response, partial response or progressive disease. CDR1 and CDR2 from the germline V gene are SEHNR and FQNEAQ (reference sequence). V trimming: 10 bases; J trimming: 5 bases; junction bases outside the gene matches: 11. The CDR3 contains 15 residues. The J gene is TRBJ2-2, the V gene TRBV7-9, with 9 bases matching TRBD1. Sequenced material: peripheral blood mononuclear cells (PBMCs), taken before the second cycle of nivolumab. This clonotype was sampled from a human donor with classical Hodgkin lymphoma. DNA of the CDR3: TGTGCCATCTCGATAGACAGGGGGATGACCGGGGAGCTGTTTTTT. It specifies CAISIDRGMTGELFF. The variable domain in full, with the rest retrieved from reference TRBV7-9 and TRBJ2-2, is DTGVSQNPRHKITKRGQNVTFRCDPISEHNRLYWYRQTLGQGPEFLTYFQNEAQLEKSRLLSDRFSAERPKGSFSTLEIQRTEQGDSAMYLCAISIDRGMTGELFFGEGSRLTVL.